The clone carrying this T cell receptor beta chain was found a few times. The antigen is not known. These data originate in a study of T-cell reconstitution after alpha-beta-depleted transplantation in children. Construction of the TCRbeta library involved unique molecular identifiers. TCRdb recomputed calls from the PCR reads with MiXCR, one row per CDR3 protein. The sample has nearly 350,000 distinct CDR3 sequences, around 15% seen once. Germline lookup yields CDR1 LGHNA and CDR2 YNFKEQ. V shed 1 base and J shed 7 bases, with 14 bases lying between them. This CDR3 has 15 residues. Points from the study as a whole: As was reported, about two months after transplant, alpha-beta T cells came from several hundred expanded graft clones. A year post-transplant, T-cell counts and diversity derived mostly from newly produced T cells.

The sequencing used PBMCs, mostly from graft donor cells, collected 360 days after TCRalphabeta/CD19-depleted stem cell transplant. V is TRBV4-2 and J is TRBJ2-4, with D perhaps being TRBD1 or TRBD2 (6 bases each). The origin of this receptor is a male patient aged 2-10 years who had a stem cell transplant for acute lymphoblastic leukemia, so the T cells may come from the graft donor. The CDR3 protein is CASSQGWGAQNIQYF. CDR3 bases: TGTGCCAGCAGCCAAGGGTGGGGGGCGCAGAACATTCAGTACTTC.